This T cell receptor beta chain was identified during a study of blood T cell repertoires in COVID-19. Study context: From T cells, B-cell-depleted T cells, or PBMCs came the material, which was cDNA or gDNA.

Enrolled through a virtual design, the participants were between roughly 18 and 95 years of age and came from under 25 US areas. Cohorts were assigned according to the clinical history that participants reported. Trimming removed 6 bases from V and 0 bases from J; junction bases left unmatched: 12. The CDR3 loop spans 18 amino acids. Looked up from germline, CDR1 is MDHEN and CDR2 is SYDVKM. This table comes from immunoSEQ multiplex PCR, and its TCRdb copy is limited to in-frame clones, with some not included. Here the sample spans 150,000 to 200,000 clones, roughly 87% being singletons. The chain recombines TRBV28 with TRBJ1-4, with TRBD1 matching 8 bases. This TCR was sampled from a man in his fifties or sixties who had recovered from COVID-19. The source material was PBMCs or T cells enriched from blood (not recorded which). CDR3 sequence: CASSPRGRGLSTNEKLFF. The CDR3 DNA sequence: TGTGCCAGCAGCCCACGGGGCAGGGGGCTGTCAACTAATGAAAAACTGTTTTTT.